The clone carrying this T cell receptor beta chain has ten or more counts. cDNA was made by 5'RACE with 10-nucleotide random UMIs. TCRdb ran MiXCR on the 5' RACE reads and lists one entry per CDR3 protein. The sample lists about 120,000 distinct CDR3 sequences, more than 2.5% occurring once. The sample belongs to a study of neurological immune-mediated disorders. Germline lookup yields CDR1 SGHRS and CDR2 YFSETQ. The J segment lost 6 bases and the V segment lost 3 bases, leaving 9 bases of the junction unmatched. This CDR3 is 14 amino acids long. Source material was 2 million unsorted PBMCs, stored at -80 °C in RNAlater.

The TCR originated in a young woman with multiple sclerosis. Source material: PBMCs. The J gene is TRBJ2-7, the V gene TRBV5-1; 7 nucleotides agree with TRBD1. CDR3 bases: TGCGCCAGCAGCTCCAAAAGACAGGGCTTCGAGCAGTACTTC. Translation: CASSSKRQGFEQYF.